What follows are 14 T cell receptor beta chains derived from one specimen sequenced in a study of somatic mutations in cytotoxic T cells in rheumatoid arthritis. Generated by immunoSEQ multiplex PCR, the TCRdb table keeps only in-frame clones and is missing some. This table has fewer than 14,000 clones, roughly 85% appearing once. The sequenced material came from CD8+ T cells sorted from blood. These TCRs come from an adult with rheumatoid arthritis.

The DNA of the CDR3 is TGTGCCAGCAGTGAAGGTGGCGGGAGTGCCGGGGAGCTGTTTTTT. This codes for CASSEGGGSAGELFF. The V gene is TRBV6-4, the J gene TRBJ2-2; 7 bases agree with TRBD2. The CDR3 covers 15 residues. The trim removed 3 bases at V and 6 bases at J, leaving 7 bases unmatched. The germline V gene has CDR1 MRHNA and CDR2 SNTAGT.

The CDR3 is CASSATYRGSYNSPLHF. CDR3 in DNA: TGTGCCAGCAGCGCGACCTACAGGGGGTCCTATAATTCACCCCTCCACTTT. The genes are TRBV9 and TRBJ1-6; 8 bases map to TRBD1. The germline V gene has CDR1 SGDLS and CDR2 YYNGEE. Germline trimming cut 3 bases from V and 1 base from J; bases unmatched to any gene: 6. CDR3 length: 17 residues.

The chain recombines TRBV7-9 with TRBJ1-2; a weak D match, TRBD1 (5 bases). With 9 bases removed from V and 5 bases from J, the gap between germline ends came to 22 bases. Germline assignment: CDR1 SEHNR and CDR2 FQNEAQ (reference sequence). The CDR3 has 15 residues. CDR3: CARENMTARSYGYTF. The CDR3 DNA follows: TGTGCCAGAGAAAACATGACAGCCCGTTCATATGGCTACACCTTC.

V usage is TRBV6-5 and J usage is TRBJ2-3, with D unresolved. This CDR3 region has 11 residues. V was pared by 5 bases and J by 6 bases, with 6 bases between. From germline, CDR1 is MNHEY and CDR2 SVGAGI. CDR3 in amino acids: CASSTPDTQYF. The CDR3 bases are TGTGCCAGCAGTACCCCGGATACGCAGTATTTT.

The J gene is TRBJ2-4, the V gene TRBV6-5; TRBD2 matches 13 bases. The V segment lost 5 bases and the J segment 7 bases; nucleotides outside the gene matches: 5. This CDR3 has 15 residues. The germline V gene has CDR1 MNHEY and CDR2 SVGAGI. The DNA for the CDR3 is TGTGCCAGCAGTGCGGGACTAGCGGGATTTAACATTCAGTACTTC. This codes for CASSAGLAGFNIQYF.

The chain uses TRBV5-1 and TRBJ1-4, with 10 positions matching TRBD1. Germline CDR1 SGHRS, CDR2 YFSETQ. There are 14 residues in the CDR3. V trimming: 4 bases; J trimming: 10 bases; junction bases outside the gene matches: 7. The DNA for the CDR3 is TGCGCCAGCAGCGGGACAGGGGTATTCAGAAAACTGTTTTTT. Translating it yields CASSGTGVFRKLFF.

The V call is TRBV5-8, the J call TRBJ1-1; D is perhaps TRBD1 (5 bases). Germline lookup yields CDR1 SGHTS and CDR2 YDEGEE. CDR3 length: 13 residues. The V end was cut by 2 bases, the J end by 0 bases, with 5 bases between. CDR3 coding DNA: TGTGCCAGCAGCTTCAGGGTGAACACTGAAGCTTTCTTT. Its protein product is CASSFRVNTEAFF. Variable domain in full (rest from reference TRBV5-8 and TRBJ1-1): EAGVTQSPTHLIKTRGQQATLRCSPISGHTSVYWYQQALGLGLQFLLWYDEGEERNRGNFPPRFSGRQFPNYSSELNVNALELEDSALYLCASSFRVNTEAFFGQGTRLTVV.

This clone was seen a handful of times. The V and J genes are TRBV7-9 and TRBJ1-6; the D gene is possibly TRBD1 (6 bases). The V gene's germline CDR1 is SEHNR and CDR2 FQNEAQ (reference sequence). The CDR3 runs to 17 residues. Trimming cost V 5 bases and J 7 bases, with 21 bases left between them. CDR3 bases: TGTGCCAGCAGCCCATGGCCCGCGGGGACACCCAATTCACCCCTCCACTTT. The encoded protein is CASSPWPAGTPNSPLHF. Using reference TRBV7-9 and TRBJ1-6 for the parts outside the CDR3, the full variable domain is DTGVSQNPRHKITKRGQNVTFRCDPISEHNRLYWYRQTLGQGPEFLTYFQNEAQLEKSRLLSDRFSAERPKGSFSTLEIQRTEQGDSAMYLCASSPWPAGTPNSPLHFGNGTRLTVT.

This clone has only one observation. V usage is TRBV27 and J usage is TRBJ1-5, with D perhaps matching TRBD1 (5 bases). The CDR3 is made up of 14 amino acids. From germline, CDR1 is MNHEY and CDR2 SMNVEV (reference sequence). Trimming removed 2 bases from V and 2 bases from J, with 7 bases in between. The CDR3 sequence is CASSLGDGNQPQHF. In DNA form, the CDR3 reads TGTGCCAGCAGTTTAGGGGACGGCAATCAGCCCCAGCATTTT.

This clone was observed a few times. V is TRBV27 and J is TRBJ2-2; 10 bases align to TRBD1. The V segment lost 7 bases and the J segment 5 bases; nucleotides outside the gene matches: 7. The CDR3 extends over 15 amino acids. The germline V gene encodes CDR1 MNHEY and CDR2 SMNVEV (reference sequence). The chain's CDR3 is CASTKGQGWTGELFF. DNA of the CDR3: TGTGCCAGCACCAAGGGACAGGGGTGGACCGGGGAGCTGTTTTTT.

The chain is built from TRBV4-3 and TRBJ2-1; 9 nucleotides match TRBD2. The germline gives CDR1 LGHNA, CDR2 YSLEER. The CDR3 contains 22 residues. With V trimmed by 0 bases and J by 4 bases, 22 bases remained unmatched. The CDR3 sequence: CASSQDLFVNGGGDTTYNEQFF. In nucleotides, the CDR3 is TGCGCCAGCAGCCAAGATCTCTTCGTTAACGGCGGGGGGGACACCACATACAATGAGCAGTTCTTC.

The V and J genes are TRBV2 and TRBJ1-1; perhaps TRBD1 as D (5 bases). The CDR3 length is 14 residues. V was clipped by 5 bases and J by 1 base, with 11 bases between them. Germline V gene lookup returns CDR1 SNHLY and CDR2 FYNNEI. The CDR3 sequence is CASSYTTGNTEAFF. The CDR3, as DNA: TGTGCCAGCAGTTATACAACAGGGAACACTGAAGCTTTCTTT.

The chain is built from TRBV19 and TRBJ2-1, with a tentative D call TRBD2 (7 bases). The CDR3 length is 15 residues. V gave up 4 bases and J gave up 0 bases, with 10 bases separating them. Germline CDR1 LNHDA, CDR2 SQIVND (reference sequence). CDR3 nucleotides: TGTGCCAGTAGTAGCGGGGGCCTCTCCTACAATGAGCAGTTCTTC. This gives the protein CASSSGGLSYNEQFF.

The rearrangement joins TRBV4-1 to TRBJ1-1, with D possibly being TRBD1 (5 bases). The CDR3 contains 15 residues. Germline assignment: CDR1 MGHRA and CDR2 YSYEKL. V shed 2 bases and J shed 1 base, with 11 bases lying between them. This chain's CDR3 is CASSQSMQGNTEAFF. The DNA of the CDR3 is TGCGCCAGCAGCCAAAGCATGCAGGGGAACACTGAAGCTTTCTTT.